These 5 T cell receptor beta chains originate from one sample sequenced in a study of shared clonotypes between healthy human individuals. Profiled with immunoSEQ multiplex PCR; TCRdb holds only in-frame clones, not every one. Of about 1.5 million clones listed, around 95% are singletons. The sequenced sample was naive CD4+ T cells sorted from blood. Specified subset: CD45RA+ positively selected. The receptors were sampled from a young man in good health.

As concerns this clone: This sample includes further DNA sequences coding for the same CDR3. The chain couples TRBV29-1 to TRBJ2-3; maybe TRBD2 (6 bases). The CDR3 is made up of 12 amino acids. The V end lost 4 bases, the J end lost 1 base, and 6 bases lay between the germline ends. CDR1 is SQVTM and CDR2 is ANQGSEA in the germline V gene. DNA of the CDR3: TGCAGCGTTGCTAGCGGCACAGATACGCAGTATTTT. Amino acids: CSVASGTDTQYF.

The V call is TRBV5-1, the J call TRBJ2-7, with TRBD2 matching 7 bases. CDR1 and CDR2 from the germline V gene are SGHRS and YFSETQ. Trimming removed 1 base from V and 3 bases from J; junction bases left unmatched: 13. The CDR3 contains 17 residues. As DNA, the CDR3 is TGCGCCAGCAGCTTGATGCAAGCGGGATGGAGAAGCTACGAGCAGTACTTC. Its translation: CASSLMQAGWRSYEQYF.

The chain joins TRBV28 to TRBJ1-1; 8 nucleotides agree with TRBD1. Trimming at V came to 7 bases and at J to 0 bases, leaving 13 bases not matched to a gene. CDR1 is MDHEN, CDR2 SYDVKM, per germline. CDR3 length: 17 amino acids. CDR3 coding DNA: TGTGCCAGCATCAGCCTTAGAACAGGGGGTCTGAACACTGAAGCTTTCTTT. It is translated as CASISLRTGGLNTEAFF.

CDR3 bases: TGTGCCAGCAGCTTAGTTTTAGTTGAGCAGTACTTC. Translated: CASSLVLVEQYF. V gene TRBV11-2 combines with J gene TRBJ2-7; D is unresolved. The V gene lost 1 base and the J gene lost 7 bases, with 8 bases spanning the gap. The CDR3 is 12 amino acids. From germline, CDR1 is SGHAT and CDR2 FQNNGV.

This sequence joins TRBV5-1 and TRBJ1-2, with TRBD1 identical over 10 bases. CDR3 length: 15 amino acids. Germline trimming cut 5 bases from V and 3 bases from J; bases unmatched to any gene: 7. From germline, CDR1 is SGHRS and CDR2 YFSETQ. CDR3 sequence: CASREPGQGHYGYTF. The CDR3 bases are TGCGCCAGCAGAGAGCCGGGACAGGGGCACTATGGCTACACCTTC.